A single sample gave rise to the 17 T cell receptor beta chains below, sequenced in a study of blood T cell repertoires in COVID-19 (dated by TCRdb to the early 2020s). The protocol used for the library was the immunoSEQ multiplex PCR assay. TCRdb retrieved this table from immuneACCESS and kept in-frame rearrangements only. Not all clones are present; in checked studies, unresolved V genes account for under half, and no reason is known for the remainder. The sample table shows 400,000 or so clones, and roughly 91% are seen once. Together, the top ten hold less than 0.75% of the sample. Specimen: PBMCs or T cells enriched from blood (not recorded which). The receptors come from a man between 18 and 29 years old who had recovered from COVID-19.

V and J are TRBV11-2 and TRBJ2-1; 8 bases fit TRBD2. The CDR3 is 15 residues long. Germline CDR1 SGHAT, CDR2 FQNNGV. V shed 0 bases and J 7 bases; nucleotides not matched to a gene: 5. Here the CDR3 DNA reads TGTGCCAGCAGCTTAGATGGGCGGGGGGCGAATGAGCAGTTCTTC. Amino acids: CASSLDGRGANEQFF.

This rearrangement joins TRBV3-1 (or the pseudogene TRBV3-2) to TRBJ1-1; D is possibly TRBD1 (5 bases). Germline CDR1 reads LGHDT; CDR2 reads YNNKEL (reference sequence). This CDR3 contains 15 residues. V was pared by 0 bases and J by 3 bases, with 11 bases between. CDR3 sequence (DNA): TGTGCCAGCAGCCAAGAAGAAGCAGGGTACACTGAAGCTTTCTTT. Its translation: CASSQEEAGYTEAFF.

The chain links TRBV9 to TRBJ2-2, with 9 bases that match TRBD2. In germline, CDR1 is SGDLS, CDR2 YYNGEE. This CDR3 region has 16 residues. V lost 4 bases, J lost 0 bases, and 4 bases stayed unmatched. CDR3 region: CASSFRLAANTGELFF. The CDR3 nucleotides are TGTGCCAGCAGCTTCCGACTAGCGGCGAACACCGGGGAGCTGTTTTTT.

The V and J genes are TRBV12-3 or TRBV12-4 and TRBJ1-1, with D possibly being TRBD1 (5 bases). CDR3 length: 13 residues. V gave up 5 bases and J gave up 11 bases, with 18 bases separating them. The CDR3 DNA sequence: TGTGCCAGCAGTGCGGGATTTTGGACATCGGCTTTCTTT. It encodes CASSAGFWTSAFF.

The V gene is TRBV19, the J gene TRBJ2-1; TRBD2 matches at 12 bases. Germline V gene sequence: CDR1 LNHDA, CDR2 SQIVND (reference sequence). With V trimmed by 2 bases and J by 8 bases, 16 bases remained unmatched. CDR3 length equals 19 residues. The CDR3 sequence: CASSIRLAGVRTAGDEQFF. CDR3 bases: TGTGCCAGTAGTATAAGACTAGCGGGAGTGCGGACTGCTGGCGATGAGCAGTTCTTC. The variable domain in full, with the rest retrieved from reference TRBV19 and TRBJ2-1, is DGGITQSPKYLFRKEGQNVTLSCEQNLNHDAMYWYRQDPGQGLRLIYYSQIVNDFQKGDIAEGYSVSREKKESFPLTVTSAQKNPTAFYLCASSIRLAGVRTAGDEQFFGPGTRLTVL.

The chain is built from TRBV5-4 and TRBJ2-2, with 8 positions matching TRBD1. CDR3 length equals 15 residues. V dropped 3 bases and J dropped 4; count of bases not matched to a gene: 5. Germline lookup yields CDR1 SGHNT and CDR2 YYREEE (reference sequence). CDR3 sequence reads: CASSWTGYGTGELFF. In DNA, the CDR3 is TGTGCCAGCAGCTGGACAGGGTATGGCACCGGGGAGCTGTTTTTT.

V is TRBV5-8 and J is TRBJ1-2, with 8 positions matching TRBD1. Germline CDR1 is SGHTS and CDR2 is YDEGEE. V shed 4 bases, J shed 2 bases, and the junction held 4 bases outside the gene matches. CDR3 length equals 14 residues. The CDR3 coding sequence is TGTGCCAGCAGCAAAGGACAGGGCAACTATGGCTACACCTTC. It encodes CASSKGQGNYGYTF.

For the CDR3, the DNA is TGTGCCAGCAGCTTAAGTGGCACAGGTTTGTTCACTGAAGCTTTCTTT. Its protein is CASSLSGTGLFTEAFF. The chain couples TRBV11-2 to TRBJ1-1; tentative D call: TRBD1 (5 bases). The V gene's germline CDR1 is SGHAT and CDR2 FQNNGV. The ends were cut back, 2 bases at V and 4 bases at J, with 17 bases in the middle. This CDR3 is 16 amino acids long.

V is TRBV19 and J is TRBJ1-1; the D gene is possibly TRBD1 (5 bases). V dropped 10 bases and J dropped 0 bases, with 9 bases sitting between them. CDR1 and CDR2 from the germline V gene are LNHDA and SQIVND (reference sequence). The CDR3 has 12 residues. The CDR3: CATKQVNTEAFF. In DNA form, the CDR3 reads TGTGCCACAAAACAGGTGAACACTGAAGCTTTCTTT.

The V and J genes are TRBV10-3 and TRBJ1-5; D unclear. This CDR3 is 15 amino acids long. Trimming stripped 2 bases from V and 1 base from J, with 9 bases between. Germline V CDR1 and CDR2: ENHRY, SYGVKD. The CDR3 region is CAISEGQKSNQPQHF. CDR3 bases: TGTGCCATCAGTGAGGGCCAGAAGAGCAATCAGCCCCAGCATTTT.

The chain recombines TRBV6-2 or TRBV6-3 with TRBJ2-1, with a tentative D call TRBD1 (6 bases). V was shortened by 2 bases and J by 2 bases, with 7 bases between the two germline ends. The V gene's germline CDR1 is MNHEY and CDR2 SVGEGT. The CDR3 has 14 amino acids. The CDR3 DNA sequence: TGTGCCAGCAGTTACCCAGGGGCCTACAATGAGCAGTTCTTC. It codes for CASSYPGAYNEQFF.

DNA for the CDR3: TGTGCCAGCAGAGGGACAGGGGGAGATGGCTACACCTTC. It is translated as CASRGTGGDGYTF. The chain employs TRBV7-9 and TRBJ1-2; 11 nucleotides agree with TRBD1. V was clipped by 6 bases and J by 6 bases; unmatched bases: 3. Germline-derived CDR1 and CDR2 are SEHNR and FQNEAQ (reference sequence). This CDR3 has 13 amino acids. The full variable domain, in which reference TRBV7-9 and TRBJ1-2 provide the parts outside the CDR3, is DTGVSQNPRHKITKRGQNVTFRCDPISEHNRLYWYRQTLGQGPEFLTYFQNEAQLEKSRLLSDRFSAERPKGSFSTLEIQRTEQGDSAMYLCASRGTGGDGYTFGSGTRLTVV.

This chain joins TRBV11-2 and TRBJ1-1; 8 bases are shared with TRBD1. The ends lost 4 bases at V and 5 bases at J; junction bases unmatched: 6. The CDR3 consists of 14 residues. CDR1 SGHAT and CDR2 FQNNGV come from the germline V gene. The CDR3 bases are TGTGCCAGCAGCTCATACAGGGGGATGACTGAAGCTTTCTTT. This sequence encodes CASSSYRGMTEAFF.

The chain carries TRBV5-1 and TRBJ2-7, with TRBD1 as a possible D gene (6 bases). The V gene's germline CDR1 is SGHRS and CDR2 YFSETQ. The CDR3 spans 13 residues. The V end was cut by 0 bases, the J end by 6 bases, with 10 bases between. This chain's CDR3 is CASSLARGGEQYF. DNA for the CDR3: TGCGCCAGCAGCTTGGCCAGGGGTGGCGAGCAGTACTTC.

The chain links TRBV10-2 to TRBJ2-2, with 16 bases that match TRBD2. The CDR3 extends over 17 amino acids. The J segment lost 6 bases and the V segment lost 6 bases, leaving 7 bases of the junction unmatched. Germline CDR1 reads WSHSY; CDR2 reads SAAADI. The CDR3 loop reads CASRPGLAGGQSGELFF. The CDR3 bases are TGCGCCAGCAGACCGGGACTAGCGGGGGGGCAGTCCGGGGAGCTGTTTTTT.

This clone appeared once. CDR3 nucleotide sequence: TGCAGTGCTAGTCCAGGGAACTATGGCTACACCTTC. It specifies CSASPGNYGYTF. The rearrangement joins TRBV20-1 to TRBJ1-2; tentative D call: TRBD1 (5 bases). The CDR3 extends over 12 amino acids. Germline-derived CDR1 and CDR2 are DFQATT and SNEGSKA (reference sequence). V was shortened by 3 bases and J by 2 bases, with 7 bases between the two germline ends.

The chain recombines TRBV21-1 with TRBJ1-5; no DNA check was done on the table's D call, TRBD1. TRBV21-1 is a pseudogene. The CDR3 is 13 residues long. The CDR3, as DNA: TGTGCCAGCGTTCGGACAGGGGGCCAGCCCCAGCATTTT. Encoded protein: CASVRTGGQPQHF.